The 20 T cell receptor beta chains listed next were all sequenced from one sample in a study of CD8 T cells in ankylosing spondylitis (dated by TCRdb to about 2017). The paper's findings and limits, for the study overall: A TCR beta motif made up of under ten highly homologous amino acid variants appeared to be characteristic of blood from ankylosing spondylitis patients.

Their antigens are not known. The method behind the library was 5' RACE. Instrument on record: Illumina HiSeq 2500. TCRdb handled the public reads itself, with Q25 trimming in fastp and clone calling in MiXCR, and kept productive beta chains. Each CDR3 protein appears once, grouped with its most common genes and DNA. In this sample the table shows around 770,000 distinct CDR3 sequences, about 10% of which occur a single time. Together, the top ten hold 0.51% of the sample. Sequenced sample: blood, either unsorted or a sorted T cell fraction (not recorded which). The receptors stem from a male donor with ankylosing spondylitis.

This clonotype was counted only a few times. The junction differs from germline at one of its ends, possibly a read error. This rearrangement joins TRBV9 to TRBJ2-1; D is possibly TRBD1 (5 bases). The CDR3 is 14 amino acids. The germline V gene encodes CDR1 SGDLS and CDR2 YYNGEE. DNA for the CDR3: TGCGCCAGCAGTGTAGGGGCCTCCTACAATGAGCAGTTCTTC. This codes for CASSVGASYNEQFF.

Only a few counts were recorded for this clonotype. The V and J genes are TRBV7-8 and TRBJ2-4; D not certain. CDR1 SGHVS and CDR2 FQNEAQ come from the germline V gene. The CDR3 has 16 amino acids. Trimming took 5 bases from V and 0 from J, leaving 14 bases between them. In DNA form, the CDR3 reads TGTGCCAGCAGCCCCGGGCGGTTACTAGCCAAAAACATTCAGTACTTC. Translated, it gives CASSPGRLLAKNIQYF.

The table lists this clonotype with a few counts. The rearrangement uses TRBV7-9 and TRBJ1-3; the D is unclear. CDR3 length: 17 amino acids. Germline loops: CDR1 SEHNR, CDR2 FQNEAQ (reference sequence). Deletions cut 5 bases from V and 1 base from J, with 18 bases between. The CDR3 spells CASSPISRFASGNTIYF. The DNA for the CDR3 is TGTGCCAGCAGCCCCATCTCACGGTTTGCGTCTGGAAACACCATATATTTT.

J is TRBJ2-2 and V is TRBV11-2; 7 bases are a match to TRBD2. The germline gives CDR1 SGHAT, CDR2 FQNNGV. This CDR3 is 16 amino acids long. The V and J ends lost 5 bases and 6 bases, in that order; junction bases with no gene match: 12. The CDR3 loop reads CASSPRGGRAPGELFF. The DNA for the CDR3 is TGTGCCAGCAGCCCGAGGGGTGGGAGGGCCCCCGGGGAGCTGTTTTTT.

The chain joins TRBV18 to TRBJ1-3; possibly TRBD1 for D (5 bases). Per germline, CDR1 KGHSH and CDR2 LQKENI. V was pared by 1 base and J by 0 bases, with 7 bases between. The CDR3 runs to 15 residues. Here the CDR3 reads CASSPRGFSGNTIYF. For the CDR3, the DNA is TGTGCCAGCTCACCACGGGGGTTCTCTGGAAACACCATATATTTT.

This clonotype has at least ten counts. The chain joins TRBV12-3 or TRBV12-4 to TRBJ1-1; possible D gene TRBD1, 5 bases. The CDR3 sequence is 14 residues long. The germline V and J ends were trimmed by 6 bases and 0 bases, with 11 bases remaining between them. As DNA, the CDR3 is TGTGCCAGCAGCTTCGACAGCCTGAACACTGAAGCTTTCTTT. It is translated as CASSFDSLNTEAFF.

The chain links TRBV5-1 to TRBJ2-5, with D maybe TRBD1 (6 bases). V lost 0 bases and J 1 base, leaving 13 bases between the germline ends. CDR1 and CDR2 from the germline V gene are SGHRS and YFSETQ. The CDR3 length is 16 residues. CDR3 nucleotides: TGCGCCAGCAGCTTGGAATGGGGGCTCCTCCAAGAGACCCAGTACTTC. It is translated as CASSLEWGLLQETQYF.

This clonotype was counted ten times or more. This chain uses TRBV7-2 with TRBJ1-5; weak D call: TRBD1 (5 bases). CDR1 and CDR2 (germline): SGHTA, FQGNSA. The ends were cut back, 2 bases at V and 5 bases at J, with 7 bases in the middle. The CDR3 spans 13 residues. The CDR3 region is CASSLKGDQPQHF. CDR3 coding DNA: TGTGCCAGCAGCTTAAAAGGGGATCAGCCCCAGCATTTT. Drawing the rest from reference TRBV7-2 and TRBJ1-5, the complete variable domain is GAGVSQSPSNKVTEKGKDVELRCDPISGHTALYWYRQSLGQGLEFLIYFQGNSAPDKSGLPSDRFSAERTGGSVSTLTIQRTQQEDSAVYLCASSLKGDQPQHFGDGTRLSIL.

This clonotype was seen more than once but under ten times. The CDR3 sequence: CASSPRAGGGYGYTF. CDR3 sequence (DNA): TGTGCCAGCAGCCCAAGGGCCGGGGGCGGCTATGGCTACACCTTC. The chain joins TRBV7-2 to TRBJ1-2, with D possibly matching TRBD1 (6 bases). V was pared by 5 bases and J by 4 bases, with 17 bases between. The CDR3 sequence is 15 residues long. Per germline, CDR1 SGHTA and CDR2 FQGNSA. Drawing the rest from reference TRBV7-2 and TRBJ1-2, the complete variable domain is GAGVSQSPSNKVTEKGKDVELRCDPISGHTALYWYRQSLGQGLEFLIYFQGNSAPDKSGLPSDRFSAERTGGSVSTLTIQRTQQEDSAVYLCASSPRAGGGYGYTFGSGTRLTVV.

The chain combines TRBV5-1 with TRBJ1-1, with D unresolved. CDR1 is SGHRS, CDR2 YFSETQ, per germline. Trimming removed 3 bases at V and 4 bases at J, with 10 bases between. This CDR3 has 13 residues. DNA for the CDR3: TGCGCCAGCAGCTGGACGGGCCTCACTGAAGCTTTCTTT. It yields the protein CASSWTGLTEAFF.

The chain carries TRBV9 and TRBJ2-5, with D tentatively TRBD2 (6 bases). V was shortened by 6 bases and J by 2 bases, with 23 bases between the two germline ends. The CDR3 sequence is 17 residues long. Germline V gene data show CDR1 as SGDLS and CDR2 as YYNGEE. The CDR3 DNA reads TGTGCCAGCACCCGGAGGGATTGGGGGAACAGGCAAGAGACCCAGTACTTC. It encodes CASTRRDWGNRQETQYF. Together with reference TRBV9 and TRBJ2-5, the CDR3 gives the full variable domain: DSGVTQTPKHLITATGQRVTLRCSPRSGDLSVYWYQQSLDQGLQFLIQYYNGEERAKGNILERFSAQQFPDLHSELNLSSLELGDSALYFCASTRRDWGNRQETQYFGPGTRLLVL.

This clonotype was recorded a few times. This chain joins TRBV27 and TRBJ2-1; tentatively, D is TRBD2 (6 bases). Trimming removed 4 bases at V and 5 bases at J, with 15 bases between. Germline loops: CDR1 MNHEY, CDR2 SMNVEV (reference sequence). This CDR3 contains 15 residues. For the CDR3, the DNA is TGTGCCAGCAGTTCGCCGGGACCGGGGGACAATGAGCAGTTCTTC. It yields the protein CASSSPGPGDNEQFF.

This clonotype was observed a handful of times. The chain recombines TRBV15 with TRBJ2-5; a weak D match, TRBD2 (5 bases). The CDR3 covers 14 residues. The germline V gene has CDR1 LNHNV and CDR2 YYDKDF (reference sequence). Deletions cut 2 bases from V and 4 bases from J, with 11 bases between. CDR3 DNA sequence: TGTGCCACCAGCAGAAGGACTCTAGGAGAGACCCAGTACTTC. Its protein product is CATSRRTLGETQYF.

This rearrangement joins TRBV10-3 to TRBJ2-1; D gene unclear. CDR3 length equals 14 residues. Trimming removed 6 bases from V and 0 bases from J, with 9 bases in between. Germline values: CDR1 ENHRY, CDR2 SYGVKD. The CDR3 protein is CAIRAFSSYNEQFF. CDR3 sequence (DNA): TGTGCCATCAGGGCTTTTAGCTCCTACAATGAGCAGTTCTTC.

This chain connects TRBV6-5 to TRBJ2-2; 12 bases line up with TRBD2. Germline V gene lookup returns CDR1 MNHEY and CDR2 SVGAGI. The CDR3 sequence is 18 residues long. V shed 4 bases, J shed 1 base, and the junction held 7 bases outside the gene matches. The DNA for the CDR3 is TGTGCCAGCAGTTGGGGGACTAGCGGGCGGAAGAACACCGGGGAGCTGTTTTTT. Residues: CASSWGTSGRKNTGELFF.

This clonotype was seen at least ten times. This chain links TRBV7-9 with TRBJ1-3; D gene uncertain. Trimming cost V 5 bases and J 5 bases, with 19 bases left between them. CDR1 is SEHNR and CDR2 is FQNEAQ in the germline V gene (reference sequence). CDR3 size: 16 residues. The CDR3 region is CASSPPPRNARNTIYF. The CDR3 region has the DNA TGTGCCAGCAGCCCCCCTCCCCGGAATGCGAGAAACACCATATATTTT.

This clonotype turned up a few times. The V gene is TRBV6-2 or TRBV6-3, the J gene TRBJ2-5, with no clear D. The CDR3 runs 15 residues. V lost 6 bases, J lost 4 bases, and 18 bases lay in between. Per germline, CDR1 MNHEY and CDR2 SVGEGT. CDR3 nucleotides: TGTGCCAGCAGGAAATACAGAGAAGGGCGAGAGACCCAGTACTTC. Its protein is CASRKYREGRETQYF.

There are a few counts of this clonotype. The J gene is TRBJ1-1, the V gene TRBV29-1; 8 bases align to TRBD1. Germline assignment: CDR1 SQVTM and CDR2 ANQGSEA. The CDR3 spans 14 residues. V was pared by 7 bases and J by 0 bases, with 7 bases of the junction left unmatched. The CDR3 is CSAGADRVNTEAFF. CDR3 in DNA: TGCAGCGCCGGCGCGGACAGGGTGAACACTGAAGCTTTCTTT.

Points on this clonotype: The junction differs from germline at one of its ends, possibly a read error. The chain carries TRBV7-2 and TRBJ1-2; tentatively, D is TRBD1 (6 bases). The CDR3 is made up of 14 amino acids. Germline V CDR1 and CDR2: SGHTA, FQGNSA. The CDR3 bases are TGTGCCTGCAGCTTAGGTTGGGACCAGGGGGGCTACACCTTC. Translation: CACSLGWDQGGYTF. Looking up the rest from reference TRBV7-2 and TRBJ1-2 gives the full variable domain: GAGVSQSPSNKVTEKGKDVELRCDPISGHTALYWYRQSLGQGLEFLIYFQGNSAPDKSGLPSDRFSAERTGGSVSTLTIQRTQQEDSAVYLCACSLGWDQGGYTFGSGTRLTVV.

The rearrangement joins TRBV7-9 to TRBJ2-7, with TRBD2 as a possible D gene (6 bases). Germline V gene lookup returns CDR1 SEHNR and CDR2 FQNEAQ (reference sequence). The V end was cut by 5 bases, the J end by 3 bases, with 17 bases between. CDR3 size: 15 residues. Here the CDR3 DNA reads TGTGCCAGCAGCACCATGCGGGGCGGCCACTACGAGCAGTACTTC. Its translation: CASSTMRGGHYEQYF.